Listed below are T cell receptor beta chains from one sample, sequenced in a study of T cell repertoires in cytomegalovirus infection. The antigens for these receptors are not known. TCRdb reprocessed the reads via MiXCR and lists one record per CDR3 protein. The sample lists 650,000 to 900,000 distinct CDR3 sequences, approximately 29% seen once, with approximately 13% in the top ten. Sequenced material: cultured CD8+ T cells from PBMCs, taken from culture after CMV antigen stimulation. These TCRs come from a human donor in good health (CMV status not recorded). Some clones in this sample may be carry-over from other donors' samples. Each CDR3 is given with its conserved first and last residue. Each record gives: CDR3 protein, CDR3 DNA, clone size, D gene, V gene, J gene. A D gene is named only where the DNA matches it firmly. Only part of the rows carry a size: once, few, many, or a class if the clone is expanded.

CDR3: CASSLARGNTEAFF
DNA: TGTGCCAGCAGCTTAGCGAGGGGGAACACTGAAGCTTTCTTT
size: many
D: -
V: TRBV5-1
J: TRBJ1-1

CDR3: CASSNIPGQEQFF
DNA: TGCGCCAGCAGCAATATCCCGGGACAAGAGCAGTTCTTC
size: -
D: -
V: TRBV4-1
J: TRBJ2-1

CDR3: CASRNDSPTGYTF
DNA: TGTGCCAGCCGGAACGACAGTCCTACGGGCTACACCTTC
size: once
D: -
V: TRBV5-6
J: TRBJ1-2

CDR3: CATSRVSELADFYNEQFF
DNA: TGTGCCACCAGCAGAGTTTCCGAACTAGCGGACTTCTACAATGAGCAGTTCTTC
size: -
D: TRBD2
V: TRBV15
J: TRBJ2-1

CDR3: CASSLAGEVSYNEQFF
DNA: TGTGCCAGCAGCTTGGCTGGGGAGGTATCCTACAATGAGCAGTTCTTC
size: -
D: -
V: TRBV5-4
J: TRBJ2-1

CDR3: CATSRDGRDRNQPQHF
DNA: TGTGCCACCAGCAGAGATGGCAGGGATCGGAATCAGCCCCAGCATTTT
size: -
D: -
V: TRBV15
J: TRBJ1-5

CDR3: CASSYRFRQEVTEAFF
DNA: TGTGCCAGCAGTTACAGATTTCGACAGGAGGTAACTGAAGCTTTCTTT
size: -
D: -
V: TRBV6-6
J: TRBJ1-1

CDR3: CASSSPPSSLFTDTQYF
DNA: TGTGCCAGCAGTTCTCCCCCGAGCAGTCTGTTCACAGATACGCAGTATTTT
size: few
D: -
V: TRBV12-3/TRBV12-4
J: TRBJ2-3

CDR3: CASSIALRGRDEQFF
DNA: TGTGCCAGTAGTATAGCACTGAGGGGTAGGGATGAGCAGTTCTTC
size: -
D: -
V: TRBV19
J: TRBJ2-1

CDR3: CASSLGDGSLYEQYF
DNA: TGCGCCAGCAGCCTAGGGGACGGCTCCCTCTACGAGCAGTACTTC
size: -
D: -
V: TRBV4-1
J: TRBJ2-7

CDR3: CASSLVGGRYYSGANVLTF
DNA: TGTGCCAGCAGCTTAGTTGGGGGCAGGTATTACTCTGGGGCCAACGTCCTGACTTTC
size: many
D: -
V: TRBV7-2
J: TRBJ2-6

CDR3: CASSFADFNQPQHF
DNA: TGTGCCAGCAGCTTCGCAGACTTCAATCAGCCCCAGCATTTT
size: once
D: -
V: TRBV6-2/TRBV6-3
J: TRBJ1-5

CDR3: CATGLRANQPQHF
DNA: TGTGCCACCGGGCTGCGGGCCAATCAGCCCCAGCATTTT
size: -
D: -
V: TRBV6-1
J: TRBJ1-5

CDR3: CAISESRGLATDTQYF
DNA: TGTGCCATCAGTGAGTCTCGCGGGTTGGCCACAGATACGCAGTATTTT
size: -
D: -
V: TRBV10-3
J: TRBJ2-3

CDR3: CASSLGDSPLGETQYF
DNA: TGTGCCAGCAGCTTAGGGGACAGCCCCCTCGGGGAGACCCAGTACTTC
size: once
D: TRBD1
V: TRBV11-3
J: TRBJ2-5

CDR3: CAIDTYTGELFF
DNA: TGTGCCATAGACACCTACACCGGGGAGCTGTTTTTT
size: few
D: -
V: TRBV11-2
J: TRBJ2-2

CDR3: CASSLDSFGENPYEQYF
DNA: TGTGCCAGCAGCTTAGACTCATTCGGGGAGAATCCCTACGAGCAGTACTTC
size: few
D: -
V: TRBV7-9
J: TRBJ2-7

CDR3: CVSSEYGTGNTDTQYF
DNA: TGTGTCAGCAGTGAATATGGGACAGGGAACACAGATACGCAGTATTTT
size: -
D: TRBD1
V: TRBV25-1
J: TRBJ2-3

CDR3: CASSWQGLYGYTF
DNA: TGTGCCAGCTCTTGGCAGGGCCTCTATGGCTACACCTTC
size: -
D: -
V: TRBV12-3/TRBV12-4
J: TRBJ1-2

CDR3: CASSYDRGYNEQFF
DNA: TGTGCCAGCAGTTACGACCGGGGGTACAATGAGCAGTTCTTC
size: -
D: -
V: TRBV27
J: TRBJ2-1

CDR3: CASSLEGTGGSDTQYF
DNA: TGCGCCAGCAGCTTGGAAGGGACAGGGGGATCGGATACGCAGTATTTT
size: -
D: TRBD1
V: TRBV5-1
J: TRBJ2-3

CDR3: CASSEGGLTAF
DNA: TGTGCCAGCAGTGAGGGGGGCTTGACAGCCTTC
size: few
D: -
V: TRBV2
J: TRBJ2-7